Each of the 21 T cell receptor beta chains below was sequenced from the same sample in a study of T-cell memory formation after mild COVID-19. One entry per CDR3 protein, called by TCRdb with MiXCR from the 5' RACE reads. The sample carries around 370,000 distinct CDR3 sequences, 20% to 25% recorded once. The sequencing sample was made of PBMCs or a T cell subset sorted from them (not recorded which). These receptors originate from an adult woman who had mild COVID-19 (a few samples of this study predate the infection). Cell type and time point are not known.

The CDR3 loop reads CASSQVQMNTEAFF. In nucleotides, the CDR3 is TGCGCCAGCAGCCAAGTTCAGATGAACACTGAAGCTTTCTTT. The gene calls are TRBV4-1 and TRBJ1-1; the D is unclear. V was pared by 1 base and J by 0 bases, with 6 bases between. Germline V gene sequence: CDR1 MGHRA, CDR2 YSYEKL. This CDR3 spans 14 amino acids.

V is TRBV11-2 and J is TRBJ1-1; tentatively, D is TRBD1 (5 bases). Germline CDR1 reads SGHAT; CDR2 reads FQNNGV. V lost 3 bases, J lost 1 base, and 12 bases lay in between. This CDR3 is built from 15 residues. The CDR3 region is CASSFSGQGNTEAFF. CDR3 nucleotides: TGTGCCAGCAGCTTTTCAGGGCAGGGGAACACTGAAGCTTTCTTT.

The rearrangement uses TRBV2 and TRBJ2-7; 8 bases map to TRBD1. The CDR3 is 13 residues long. Trimming at V came to 7 bases and at J to 2 bases, leaving 4 bases not matched to a gene. Germline CDR1 and CDR2: SNHLY and FYNNEI. This chain's CDR3 is CASNRQGTYEQYF. CDR3 DNA sequence: TGTGCCAGCAACCGACAGGGGACCTACGAGCAGTACTTC. The whole variable domain, remainder taken from reference TRBV2 and TRBJ2-7, is EPEVTQTPSHQVTQMGQEVILRCVPISNHLYFYWYRQILGQKVEFLVSFYNNEISEKSEIFDDQFSVERPDGSNFTLKIRSTKLEDSAMYFCASNRQGTYEQYFGPGTRLTVT.

The V gene is TRBV29-1, the J gene TRBJ2-4, with 11 bases aligning to TRBD2. The CDR3 is 17 residues long. CDR1 SQVTM and CDR2 ANQGSEA come from the germline V gene. After removal of 3 bases from V and 1 base from J, the junction contained 8 bases not matched to a gene. The CDR3 DNA follows: TGCAGCGTTGAGGGAACTAGCGGGAGTGGGGCCAAAAACATTCAGTACTTC. Residues: CSVEGTSGSGAKNIQYF.

This clonotype appeared a few times. This sequence joins TRBV7-6 and TRBJ2-1, with D tentatively TRBD2 (5 bases). The CDR3 is 16 amino acids. Between the trimmed V and J ends, which lost 5 bases and 4 bases, there was a span of 18 bases. CDR1 SGHVS and CDR2 FNYEAQ come from the germline V gene. In nucleotides, the CDR3 is TGTGCCAGCAGCGGAACTAGTTCGAACTTGTACAATGAGCAGTTCTTC. As protein: CASSGTSSNLYNEQFF.

CDR3 DNA: TGTGCCAGCAGTATTGCAGGGGCATTGAGCACTGAAGCTTTCTTT. Amino acids: CASSIAGALSTEAFF. This chain joins TRBV12-3 or TRBV12-4 and TRBJ1-1, with D tentatively TRBD1 (6 bases). The ends were cut back, 5 bases at V and 4 bases at J, with 17 bases in the middle. The CDR3 covers 15 residues.

This clonotype was seen more than once but under ten times. V gene TRBV4-3 combines with J gene TRBJ1-2; possibly TRBD1 for D (6 bases). This CDR3 region has 15 residues. Germline V gene sequence: CDR1 LGHNA, CDR2 YSLEER. Trimming pared 2 bases from V and 2 bases from J, leaving 12 bases between. The CDR3 sequence is CASSQSYRANYGYTF. The DNA for the CDR3 is TGCGCCAGCAGCCAAAGCTACAGGGCCAACTATGGCTACACCTTC.

This clonotype has at least ten counts. V gene TRBV10-3 combines with J gene TRBJ2-7; D unresolved. The CDR3 is 14 amino acids. The germline CDR1 and CDR2 sequences are ENHRY and SYGVKD. V lost 5 bases and J lost 0, with 11 bases in between. CDR3 protein: CAISNGPPSYEQYF. CDR3 nucleotide sequence: TGTGCCATCAGTAACGGACCCCCCTCCTACGAGCAGTACTTC.

This chain links TRBV20-1 with TRBJ1-1; the D is unclear. CDR3 length: 13 amino acids. Germline CDR1 is DFQATT and CDR2 is SNEGSKA (reference sequence). V was shortened by 1 base and J by 5 bases, with 11 bases between the two germline ends. The chain's CDR3 is CSARAGVGTEAFF. CDR3 in DNA: TGCAGTGCTAGAGCCGGGGTAGGGACTGAAGCTTTCTTT.

This clonotype was observed at least ten times. The V call is TRBV4-3, the J call TRBJ2-1, with 7 bases aligning to TRBD2. Trimming removed 0 bases from V and 7 bases from J; junction bases left unmatched: 6. This CDR3 contains 15 residues. CDR1 is LGHNA, CDR2 YSLEER, per germline. The CDR3 loop is CASSQESGEGNEQFF. The DNA for the CDR3 is TGCGCCAGCAGCCAAGAGAGCGGGGAGGGGAATGAGCAGTTCTTC.

The rearrangement uses TRBV12-3 or TRBV12-4 and TRBJ2-2; 7 nucleotides line up with TRBD1. The CDR3 sequence is 14 residues long. V was pared by 6 bases and J by 1 base, with 2 bases of the junction left unmatched. This CDR3 reads CASSDRVNTGELFF. The CDR3 bases are TGTGCCAGCAGCGACAGGGTGAACACCGGGGAGCTGTTTTTT.

The chain is built from TRBV20-1 and TRBJ1-2; D ambiguous. Germline lookup yields CDR1 DFQATT and CDR2 SNEGSKA (reference sequence). V dropped 5 bases and J dropped 4 bases, with 8 bases sitting between them. This CDR3 contains 11 residues. As DNA, the CDR3 is TGCAGTGCTTTCAGATTCTATGGCTACACCTTC. This codes for CSAFRFYGYTF.

The chain couples TRBV2 to TRBJ2-5, with 10 bases lining up with TRBD2. Germline assignment: CDR1 SNHLY and CDR2 FYNNEI. The length of the CDR3 is 17 residues. The CDR3 DNA is TGTGCGCTCTTCCGGGAGCGGGGGGGCCGTTTGCTAGGGACCCAGTACTTC. This translates into CALFRERGGRLLGTQYF. The whole variable domain, filled in from reference TRBV2 and TRBJ2-5, reads EPEVTQTPSHQVTQMGQEVILRCVPISNHLYFYWYRQILGQKVEFLVSFYNNEISEKSEIFDDQFSVERPDGSNFTLKIRSTKLEDSAMYFCALFRERGGRLLGTQYFGPGTRLLVL.

This clonotype was seen a few times. The chain is built from TRBV7-6 and TRBJ1-1; 8 nucleotides agree with TRBD1. V shed 4 bases and J 1 base; nucleotides not matched to a gene: 5. This CDR3 has 15 residues. Per germline, CDR1 SGHVS and CDR2 FNYEAQ. This CDR3 reads CASSSRQGTNTEAFF. The CDR3, as DNA: TGTGCCAGCAGCTCGAGACAGGGGACGAACACTGAAGCTTTCTTT.

This clonotype was detected only a few times. The chain has TRBV20-1 and TRBJ2-3; 8 positions agree with TRBD2. This CDR3 contains 15 residues. In germline, CDR1 is DFQATT, CDR2 SNEGSKA (reference sequence). V dropped 6 bases and J dropped 0; count of bases not matched to a gene: 8. The CDR3 region has the DNA TGCAGTGCCGGAGGGACTAGTCCCAGCACAGATACGCAGTATTTT. It is translated as CSAGGTSPSTDTQYF.

In its sample, this clonotype was seen a few times. J is TRBJ2-1 and V is TRBV24-1, with D unclear. Germline V gene lookup returns CDR1 KGHDR and CDR2 SFDVKD. V lost 1 base to trimming and J lost 8 bases, with 11 bases between them. This CDR3 has 14 amino acids. The CDR3 is CATSDLGGAYEQFF. The DNA of the CDR3 is TGTGCCACCAGTGATTTAGGTGGAGCCTATGAGCAGTTCTTC.

The chain carries TRBV10-3 and TRBJ2-1; 8 bases agree with TRBD2. CDR1 ENHRY and CDR2 SYGVKD come from the germline V gene. This CDR3 has 16 amino acids. The junction had 7 bases not matched to a gene; V was cut back by 3 bases and J by 3 bases. The CDR3 is CAISDRSGNIYNEQFF. In nucleotides, the CDR3 is TGTGCCATCAGTGATCGTAGCGGGAATATCTACAATGAGCAGTTCTTC.

The chain joins TRBV30 to TRBJ2-3; D remains ambiguous. Trimming took 4 bases from V and 1 from J, leaving 6 bases between them. The CDR3 totals 12 residues. The germline gives CDR1 GTSNPN, CDR2 SVGIG (reference sequence). The CDR3 region has the DNA TGTGCCTGGAACCCCGGCACAGATACGCAGTATTTT. It specifies CAWNPGTDTQYF. Filled out from reference TRBV30 and TRBJ2-3, the complete variable domain reads SQTIHQWPATLVQPVGSPLSLECTVEGTSNPNLYWYRQAAGRGLQLLFYSVGIGQISSEVPQNLSASRPQDRQFILSSKKLLLSDSGFYLCAWNPGTDTQYFGPGTRLTVL.

This clonotype was detected a few times. The genes are TRBV19 and TRBJ2-7; possibly TRBD1 for D (6 bases). The CDR3 contains 13 residues. V lost 1 base, J lost 3 bases, and 7 bases lay in between. Germline-derived CDR1 and CDR2 are LNHDA and SQIVND (reference sequence). As DNA, the CDR3 is TGTGCCAGTAGTATAGGGACAGACTACGAGCAGTACTTC. As protein: CASSIGTDYEQYF.

The CDR3 loop is CASSETGGVSLYGYTF. CDR3 DNA: TGTGCCAGCAGTGAGACAGGGGGCGTATCATTATATGGCTACACCTTC. V gene TRBV25-1 combines with J gene TRBJ1-2, with TRBD1 matching over 10 bases. The CDR3 extends over 16 amino acids. Germline V gives CDR1 MGHDK, CDR2 SYGVNS. The ends lost 3 bases at V and 5 bases at J; junction bases unmatched: 9.

The chain uses TRBV3-1 and TRBJ1-1; D is unclear. This CDR3 comprises 14 residues. Trimming stripped 1 base from V and 6 bases from J, with 12 bases between. Per the germline V gene, CDR1 is LGHDT and CDR2 is YNNKEL (reference sequence). CDR3 in DNA: TGTGCCAGCAGCCAAGGAAACCCGAGGTCTGAAGCTTTCTTT. Its translation: CASSQGNPRSEAFF.